This TCR beta chain was observed in a study of early T cells in non-severe SARS-CoV-2 infection. The protocol attached unique molecular identifiers to individual cDNA molecules. MiXCR was run by TCRdb on the 5' RACE reads, yielding one entry per CDR3 protein. The data contain approximately 71,000 distinct CDR3 sequences, approximately 10% of them singletons. The source of this sequence is an adult who was a healthcare worker with PCR-confirmed SARS-CoV-2 infection or an uninfected control (not recorded which). The sequencing input was whole blood.

CDR3 DNA: TGTGCCAGCAGCCGCGGGCTTTCGGGAGGTGAGACCCAGTACTTC. Amino acid sequence: CASSRGLSGGETQYF. J is TRBJ2-5 and V is TRBV12-3 or TRBV12-4; 7 nucleotides match TRBD2. V dropped 6 bases and J dropped 5; count of bases not matched to a gene: 12. CDR3 length equals 15 residues.